This is a list of T cell receptor beta chains from one sample in a study of long-term antiretroviral therapy in people with HIV. Data came from immunoSEQ multiplex PCR; TCRdb stores just in-frame clones and leaves some out. The sample records around 29,000 clones, about 95% being singletons. Specimen: unsorted PBMCs, collected 5.3 years after starting antiretroviral therapy. Receptors originate from a man aged 50-59 years with HIV. Both conserved end residues are part of each CDR3. D genes are given only for firm matches. Part of the rows lack a size; the others show once, few, many or a class for expanded clones.

V gene: TRBV6-1
clone size: NA
D gene: TRBD1
J gene: TRBJ1-1
CDR3 DNA: TGTGCCAGCAGTCTTGGACAGGCTGAAGCTTTCTTT
CDR3 protein: CASSLGQAEAFF

V gene: TRBV4-1
clone size: NA
D gene: TRBD2
J gene: TRBJ2-3
CDR3 DNA: TGCGCCAGCAGCCAACCCAGACTAGCGGGGGGGAGCACAGATACGCAGTATTTT
CDR3 protein: CASSQPRLAGGSTDTQYF

V gene: TRBV11-2
clone size: once
D gene: NA
J gene: TRBJ2-2
CDR3 DNA: TGTGCCAGCAGCTTAGATCATGGGGTAGGGGAGCTGTTTTTT
CDR3 protein: CASSLDHGVGELFF

V gene: TRBV6-6
clone size: NA
D gene: NA
J gene: TRBJ2-2
CDR3 DNA: TGTGCCAGCAGTTATTCTTCAGCTACCGGGGAGCTGTTTTTT
CDR3 protein: CASSYSSATGELFF

V gene: TRBV5-1
clone size: NA
D gene: TRBD1
J gene: TRBJ1-2
CDR3 DNA: TGCGCCAGCAGCTTGGAGGGGACAGGGGGCTATGGCTACACCTTC
CDR3 protein: CASSLEGTGGYGYTF

V gene: TRBV25-1
clone size: once
D gene: NA
J gene: TRBJ1-1
CDR3 DNA: TGTGCCAGCAGTGGCATGTGGAACACTGAAGCTTTCTTT
CDR3 protein: CASSGMWNTEAFF

V gene: TRBV4-1
clone size: NA
D gene: NA
J gene: TRBJ2-5
CDR3 DNA: TGCGCCAGCAGCCAAACAGGGTCAGAGACCCAGTACTTC
CDR3 protein: CASSQTGSETQYF

V gene: TRBV30
clone size: NA
D gene: TRBD1
J gene: TRBJ2-3
CDR3 DNA: TGTGCCTGGAGTCGGACAGGCTCGACCACAGATACGCAGTATTTT
CDR3 protein: CAWSRTGSTTDTQYF

V gene: TRBV11-3
clone size: NA
D gene: NA
J gene: TRBJ2-7
CDR3 DNA: TGTGCCAGCAGCTTAGATGGCAGCTACGAGCAGTACTTC
CDR3 protein: CASSLDGSYEQYF

V gene: TRBV5-4
clone size: NA
D gene: TRBD1
J gene: TRBJ1-1
CDR3 DNA: TGTGCCAGCAGCACCGGACAGGGGGGGCAGGGTTGGCCTGAAGCTTTCTTT
CDR3 protein: CASSTGQGGQGWPEAFF

V gene: TRBV6-1
clone size: NA
D gene: NA
J gene: TRBJ2-2
CDR3 DNA: TGTGCCAGCAGTTTAGGAAGCGGGGAGCTGTTTTTT
CDR3 protein: CASSLGSGELFF

V gene: TRBV5-4
clone size: NA
D gene: NA
J gene: TRBJ2-1
CDR3 DNA: TGTGCCAGCAGCGAAACCGACAGTAACAATGAGCAGTTCTTC
CDR3 protein: CASSETDSNNEQFF

V gene: TRBV5-6
clone size: NA
D gene: TRBD1
J gene: TRBJ1-1
CDR3 DNA: TGTGCCAGCAGCCACCCATACAGGGGGACTGAAGCTTTCTTT
CDR3 protein: CASSHPYRGTEAFF

V gene: TRBV5-4
clone size: NA
D gene: TRBD1
J gene: TRBJ2-3
CDR3 DNA: TGTGCCAGCAGCTCCGGACAGGCGCCCACAGATACGCAGTATTTT
CDR3 protein: CASSSGQAPTDTQYF

V gene: TRBV18
clone size: few
D gene: NA
J gene: TRBJ2-7
CDR3 DNA: TGTGCCAGCTCACCAACCCCGGGAGCCGAGCAGTACTTC
CDR3 protein: CASSPTPGAEQYF

V gene: TRBV2
clone size: NA
D gene: TRBD2
J gene: TRBJ2-7
CDR3 DNA: TGTGCCAGCAGTGGGGACTACTCCTACGAGCAGTACTTC
CDR3 protein: CASSGDYSYEQYF

V gene: TRBV27
clone size: NA
D gene: TRBD1
J gene: TRBJ2-2
CDR3 DNA: TGTGCCAGCAGACCGGGACAGGGACGGCCCGGGGAGCTGTTTTTT
CDR3 protein: CASRPGQGRPGELFF

V gene: TRBV7-6
clone size: NA
D gene: NA
J gene: TRBJ2-3
CDR3 DNA: TGTGCCAGCAGCTCCCTACCTACAGATACGCAGTATTTT
CDR3 protein: CASSSLPTDTQYF

V gene: TRBV7-9
clone size: NA
D gene: TRBD1
J gene: TRBJ2-6
CDR3 DNA: TGTGCCAGCAGTATCCATGTTGGGACAGGGGAGGCTGGGGCCAACGTCCTGACTTTC
CDR3 protein: CASSIHVGTGEAGANVLTF

V gene: TRBV25-1
clone size: NA
D gene: TRBD1
J gene: TRBJ1-1
CDR3 DNA: TGTGCCAGCAGTGCGTGGGACAGGGGCCAGAACACTGAAGCTTTCTTT
CDR3 protein: CASSAWDRGQNTEAFF

V gene: TRBV2
clone size: NA
D gene: NA
J gene: TRBJ2-7
CDR3 DNA: TGTGCCAGCGGCGGCTCCACCTACGAGCAGTACTTC
CDR3 protein: CASGGSTYEQYF

V gene: TRBV7-3
clone size: NA
D gene: NA
J gene: TRBJ2-1
CDR3 DNA: TGTGCCAGCAGCTTAGATCGCCACAATGAGCAGTTCTTC
CDR3 protein: CASSLDRHNEQFF

V gene: TRBV27
clone size: NA
D gene: TRBD2
J gene: TRBJ2-7
CDR3 DNA: TGTGCCAGCAGTTTATTTAGCGGGGGGGTTCGCGAGCAGTACTTC
CDR3 protein: CASSLFSGGVREQYF

V gene: TRBV5-1
clone size: NA
D gene: NA
J gene: TRBJ2-3
CDR3 DNA: TGCGCCAGCAGCTTCCGGGACACAGATACGCAGTATTTT
CDR3 protein: CASSFRDTDTQYF

V gene: TRBV5-1
clone size: NA
D gene: NA
J gene: TRBJ1-5
CDR3 DNA: TGCGCCAGCAGCTTGGAAGGGTATAGCAATCAGCCCCAGCATTTT
CDR3 protein: CASSLEGYSNQPQHF

V gene: TRBV6-1
clone size: NA
D gene: NA
J gene: TRBJ2-1
CDR3 DNA: TGTGCCAGCAGTGAAATCTGGGGGTATGAGCAGTTCTTC
CDR3 protein: CASSEIWGYEQFF

V gene: TRBV6-6
clone size: NA
D gene: TRBD1
J gene: TRBJ2-5
CDR3 DNA: TGTGCCAGCAGTTACCGGACGGGGACAGGGCAAGAGACCCAGTACTTC
CDR3 protein: CASSYRTGTGQETQYF

V gene: TRBV4-1
clone size: NA
D gene: TRBD2
J gene: TRBJ2-7
CDR3 DNA: TGCGCCAGCAGCCAAGAGACTAGCGGGGCGTCCTACGAGCAGTACTTC
CDR3 protein: CASSQETSGASYEQYF

V gene: TRBV5-6
clone size: NA
D gene: NA
J gene: TRBJ1-5
CDR3 DNA: TGTGCCAGCAGGAAACACGGATCGCCCCAGCATTTT
CDR3 protein: CASRKHGSPQHF

V gene: TRBV6-1
clone size: NA
D gene: NA
J gene: TRBJ1-3
CDR3 DNA: TGTGCCAGCCAGGGACAACAAATAAACACCATATATTTT
CDR3 protein: CASQGQQINTIYF

V gene: TRBV2
clone size: NA
D gene: TRBD2
J gene: TRBJ2-1
CDR3 DNA: TGTGCCAGCAGTGTGGTAGCGGGGACCAACTACAATGAGCAGTTCTTC
CDR3 protein: CASSVVAGTNYNEQFF

V gene: TRBV5-1
clone size: once
D gene: TRBD2
J gene: TRBJ2-5
CDR3 DNA: TGCGCCAGCAGCCCCTGGACTAGCGGGGGGGCAGGAGAGACCCAGTACTTC
CDR3 protein: CASSPWTSGGAGETQYF

V gene: TRBV6-1
clone size: NA
D gene: NA
J gene: TRBJ1-1
CDR3 DNA: TGTGCCAGCAGTGAAGTGGTAGTAGAATATGAAGCTTTCTTT
CDR3 protein: CASSEVVVEYEAFF

V gene: TRBV4-3
clone size: NA
D gene: NA
J gene: TRBJ2-5
CDR3 DNA: TGCGCCAGCAGCCAAGACCGGGCGTACCAAGAGACCCAGTACTTC
CDR3 protein: CASSQDRAYQETQYF

V gene: TRBV5-1
clone size: NA
D gene: NA
J gene: TRBJ2-7
CDR3 DNA: TGCGCCAGCAGCTTGGGCAGGGAACGTAACGAGCAGTACTTC
CDR3 protein: CASSLGRERNEQYF

V gene: TRBV10-1
clone size: NA
D gene: NA
J gene: TRBJ2-2
CDR3 DNA: TGCGCCACCCGGGAGCAGGGCGACACCGGGGAGCTGTTTTTT
CDR3 protein: CATREQGDTGELFF

V gene: TRBV9
clone size: NA
D gene: NA
J gene: TRBJ1-6
CDR3 DNA: TGTGCCAGCAGCGTAGGAGAACAGGGCTCCTATAATTCACCCCTCCACTTT
CDR3 protein: CASSVGEQGSYNSPLHF

V gene: TRBV19
clone size: NA
D gene: NA
J gene: TRBJ2-1
CDR3 DNA: TGTGCCAGTATGGCAGCAGTACTGGATGAGCAGTTCTTC
CDR3 protein: CASMAAVLDEQFF

V gene: TRBV2
clone size: NA
D gene: TRBD1
J gene: TRBJ1-1
CDR3 DNA: TGTGCCAGCAGAACTGGGACAGCCTACATGAACACTGAAGCTTTCTTT
CDR3 protein: CASRTGTAYMNTEAFF

V gene: TRBV19
clone size: NA
D gene: NA
J gene: TRBJ2-1
CDR3 DNA: TGTGCCAGTAGTATTACAGGGTGGGGCAACAATGAGCAGTTCTTC
CDR3 protein: CASSITGWGNNEQFF

V gene: TRBV2
clone size: NA
D gene: NA
J gene: TRBJ2-7
CDR3 DNA: TGCGCCAGCAGTGACTCGCGGCAGCAGTACTTC
CDR3 protein: CASSDSRQQYF

V gene: TRBV6-6
clone size: few
D gene: NA
J gene: TRBJ1-1
CDR3 DNA: TGTGCCAGCAGCCTAGGGACGGACACTGAAGCTTTCTTT
CDR3 protein: CASSLGTDTEAFF

V gene: TRBV4-1
clone size: NA
D gene: NA
J gene: TRBJ2-1
CDR3 DNA: TGCGCCAGCAGCCTCCAAGGAATCTCCTACAATGAGCAGTTCTTC
CDR3 protein: CASSLQGISYNEQFF

V gene: TRBV4-3
clone size: NA
D gene: NA
J gene: TRBJ1-5
CDR3 DNA: TGCGCCAGCAGCCAAGGCTTAGGGGAGAGCAATCAGCCCCAGCATTTT
CDR3 protein: CASSQGLGESNQPQHF

V gene: TRBV6-5
clone size: NA
D gene: NA
J gene: TRBJ1-3
CDR3 DNA: TGTGCCAGCAGTCTGGGACGGAGGCAGGTAAACACCATATATTTT
CDR3 protein: CASSLGRRQVNTIYF